This is a list of T cell receptor beta chains from one sample in a study of cytomegalovirus exposure and HLA in healthy donors. Data came from immunoSEQ multiplex PCR; TCRdb stores just in-frame clones and leaves some out. The table records approximately 160,000 clones, around 77% of them present only once. The sequenced sample consisted of PBMCs. Receptors were obtained from a woman aged 25 to 39 in good health and CMV-seronegative. Each CDR3 is given with its conserved first and last residue. The order of the fields is V gene, D gene, J gene, clone size, CDR3 DNA, CDR3 protein. A D gene is named only where the DNA matches it firmly. Clone size is stated in some rows and not others, as once, few, many or a class when expanded.

TRBV7-2	TRBD2	TRBJ2-2	-	TGTGCCAGCAGCTCGAGAGTAGCGGGCACGAGGGAGCTGTTTTTT	CASSSRVAGTRELFF
TRBV27	-	TRBJ1-2	once	TGTGCCAGCAGTTTATCGTGGACAGCGCCTGGCTACACCTTC	CASSLSWTAPGYTF
TRBV6-5	TRBD2	TRBJ2-1	-	TGTGCCAGCAGTTATTCCAGCGGGGCCCCCTACAATGAGCAGTTCTTC	CASSYSSGAPYNEQFF
TRBV15	TRBD2	TRBJ2-1	-	TGTGCCACCAGCAGAGAATGGGGCGGGGGGGCCAATGAGCAGTTCTTC	CATSREWGGGANEQFF
TRBV5-1	TRBD1	TRBJ1-2	-	TGCGCCAGCAGCTTGAGGAGACAGGGGGCGGAGGATGGCTACCCCTTC	CASSLRRQGAEDGYPF
TRBV5-1	-	TRBJ1-1	-	TGCGCCAGCAGCGTTATTCGGGGTCCTGGCACTGAAGCTTTCTTT	CASSVIRGPGTEAFF
TRBV5-1	TRBD2	TRBJ2-1	-	TGCGCCAGCAGCTTGACTAGCGGGTCCTACAATGAGCAGTTCTTC	CASSLTSGSYNEQFF
TRBV7-3	-	TRBJ2-2	-	TGTGCCAGCGGAGCTGGCACCGGGGAGCTGTTTTTT	CASGAGTGELFF
TRBV4-3	TRBD1	TRBJ2-3	-	TGCGCCAGCAGCCTCGCTTACGGGACAGAAGAGCAGTATTTT	CASSLAYGTEEQYF
TRBV18	-	TRBJ2-7	-	TGTGCCAGCTCACCGAAGCCGCTTTCCTACGAGCAGTACTTC	CASSPKPLSYEQYF
TRBV7-8	TRBD2	TRBJ2-5	-	TGTGCCAGCAGCTTAGCGGTGGGACTAGCGGGAGTGGAGACCCAGTACTTC	CASSLAVGLAGVETQYF
TRBV15	TRBD1	TRBJ2-5	-	TGTGCCACCAGCAGAGGGGGGACAGTTGGCAAAGAGACCCAGTACTTC	CATSRGGTVGKETQYF
TRBV7-2	-	TRBJ2-5	-	TGTGCCAGCAGCTTAGGGTCCAGCCAAGAGACCCAGTACTTC	CASSLGSSQETQYF
TRBV15	-	TRBJ1-1	-	TGTGCCACCAGCAGAGACCTTGAAAGGACAGAAGCTTTCTTT	CATSRDLERTEAFF
TRBV19	TRBD1	TRBJ2-5	-	TGTGCCAGCCGACAGGGGAAGACCCAGTACTTC	CASRQGKTQYF
TRBV28	-	TRBJ2-2	-	TGTGCCAGCAGCCGCGGGACAGTTTACACCGGGGAGCTGTTTTTT	CASSRGTVYTGELFF
TRBV4-1	TRBD1	TRBJ1-5	once	TGCGCCAGCAGCCAAGATTGGAGACAGGGGAGTCAGCCCCAGCATTTT	CASSQDWRQGSQPQHF
TRBV19	TRBD2	TRBJ2-5	few	TGTGCCAGTACCCCTAGCGGGAGAGAGACCCAGTACTTC	CASTPSGRETQYF
TRBV4-1	-	TRBJ2-2	-	TGCGCCAGCAGCCATGAGGCCTCTGGTTCCGGGGAGCTGTTTTTT	CASSHEASGSGELFF
TRBV6-6	TRBD1	TRBJ2-7	-	TGTGCCAGCAGTTACTCGCCCCAGGGGGCCTACGAGCAGTACTTC	CASSYSPQGAYEQYF
TRBV27	-	TRBJ2-7	-	TGTGCCAGCAGTCTGAGACAGACCTACGAGCAGTACTTC	CASSLRQTYEQYF
TRBV10-3	-	TRBJ1-5	-	TGTGCCAGCAGACCCGGGACAACTAGCAATCAGCCCCAGCATTTT	CASRPGTTSNQPQHF
TRBV4-2	TRBD2	TRBJ2-2	-	TGTGCCAGCAGCCCCCGGGGACTAGCGGGTTCCGGGGAGCTGTTTTTT	CASSPRGLAGSGELFF
TRBV6-4	TRBD2	TRBJ2-3	-	TGTGCCAGCACATCCTTATCTAGCGGGGAGACAGATACGCAGTATTTT	CASTSLSSGETDTQYF
TRBV19	TRBD1	TRBJ1-1	-	TGTGCCAGTATCGCTAAACTCTCCGGGACAGTGAACACTGAAGCTTTCTTT	CASIAKLSGTVNTEAFF
TRBV28	TRBD1	TRBJ2-2	-	TGTGCCAGCAGTTTATTGGCCAGGGGGCGGACCGGGGAGCTGTTTTTT	CASSLLARGRTGELFF